Shown below are 18 T cell receptor beta chains from a single sample sequenced in a study of T cell responses to AZD1222 COVID-19 vaccine. Here immunoSEQ multiplex PCR was the method, and the copy in TCRdb shows in-frame clones only, minus some. The sample carries 180,000 or so clones, around nine tenths recorded once. The sequencing used peripheral blood, collected 28 days after the second AZD1222 dose. These receptors were taken from an adult who received the AZD1222 COVID-19 vaccine.

The J gene is TRBJ1-1, the V gene TRBV3-1 (or the pseudogene TRBV3-2); D unresolved. Germline CDR1 is LGHDT and CDR2 is YNNKEL (reference sequence). V was cut by 4 bases and J by 1 base, with 25 bases left in between. This CDR3 is built from 19 residues. The CDR3 loop reads CASSLKRGGQRKRNTEAFF. CDR3 sequence (DNA): TGTGCCAGCAGCCTCAAGCGCGGCGGGCAGAGAAAAAGGAACACTGAAGCTTTCTTT.

This clone is a singleton in its sample. One junction end disagrees with the germline gene, perhaps due to a read error. The V call is TRBV6-1, the J call TRBJ1-4; 9 nucleotides agree with TRBD1. Germline V CDR1 and CDR2: MNHNS, SASEGT. The CDR3 spans 14 residues. CDR3 DNA sequence: TGTGCCAGCAGGGAAGGGACAGGGAATGAAAAACTGTTTTTT. Translated, it gives CASREGTGNEKLFF.

The chain is built from TRBV28 and TRBJ2-2; the D gene is possibly TRBD2 (5 bases). The CDR3 sequence is 16 residues long. Trimming removed 1 base from V and 0 bases from J, with 9 bases in between. The V gene's germline CDR1 is MDHEN and CDR2 SYDVKM. CDR3 sequence (DNA): TGTGCCAGCAGTTTATCGGGGATACCGAACACCGGGGAGCTGTTTTTT. It codes for CASSLSGIPNTGELFF.

The chain has TRBV19 and TRBJ1-5; TRBD1 matches at 8 bases. The CDR3 runs 13 residues. Germline lookup yields CDR1 LNHDA and CDR2 SQIVND (reference sequence). V lost 10 bases and J lost 10; bases outside the gene matches: 12. Here the CDR3 reads CATGTGLGDPQHF. CDR3 in DNA: TGTGCCACCGGGACAGGTCTCGGGGACCCCCAGCATTTT.

The V gene is TRBV5-6, the J gene TRBJ1-5; D is perhaps TRBD1 (6 bases). The V and J ends lost 3 bases and 6 bases respectively, with 10 bases between them. The germline V gene encodes CDR1 SGHDT and CDR2 YYEEEE. This CDR3 spans 13 amino acids. The CDR3: CASSSGVLQPQHF. The CDR3 DNA reads TGTGCCAGCAGCTCAGGGGTACTTCAGCCCCAGCATTTT.

The V and J genes are TRBV7-2 and TRBJ2-2; D unresolved. CDR1 is SGHTA and CDR2 is FQGNSA in the germline V gene. This CDR3 has 13 amino acids. V was cut by 0 bases and J by 6 bases, with 5 bases left in between. The CDR3: CASSLASAGELFF. DNA of the CDR3: TGTGCCAGCAGCTTAGCATCGGCCGGGGAGCTGTTTTTT.

The chain carries TRBV19 and TRBJ2-2; perhaps TRBD2 as D (5 bases). Germline loops: CDR1 LNHDA, CDR2 SQIVND (reference sequence). V lost 1 base to trimming and J lost 5 bases, with 8 bases between them. The CDR3 totals 14 residues. CDR3 DNA sequence: TGTGCCAGTAGTATAGTCGGGGTGACCGGGGAGCTGTTTTTT. As protein: CASSIVGVTGELFF. Full variable domain (remainder filled in from reference TRBV19 and TRBJ2-2): DGGITQSPKYLFRKEGQNVTLSCEQNLNHDAMYWYRQDPGQGLRLIYYSQIVNDFQKGDIAEGYSVSREKKESFPLTVTSAQKNPTAFYLCASSIVGVTGELFFGEGSRLTVL.

The rearrangement joins TRBV10-3 to TRBJ2-7, with 13 positions matching TRBD2. Germline CDR1 is ENHRY and CDR2 is SYGVKD. V was pared by 7 bases and J by 6 bases, with 6 bases of the junction left unmatched. The CDR3 is 14 residues long. In nucleotides, the CDR3 is TGTGCCATCATGGGACTAGCGGGGAGGGGCGAGCAGTACTTC. It specifies CAIMGLAGRGEQYF.

This clone was detected only a few times. The chain links TRBV11-2 to TRBJ1-2; D perhaps matches TRBD1 (5 bases). The V gene's germline CDR1 is SGHAT and CDR2 FQNNGV. V gave up 6 bases and J gave up 4 bases, with 12 bases separating them. CDR3 length: 13 amino acids. This CDR3 is CASSPPGSYGYTF. The CDR3 DNA reads as TGTGCCAGCAGTCCCCCAGGGTCCTATGGCTACACCTTC.

The table lists this clone with a count of one. The V and J genes are TRBV7-9 and TRBJ1-5; D remains ambiguous. CDR3 size: 13 residues. The germline CDR1 and CDR2 sequences are SEHNR and FQNEAQ (reference sequence). Trimming took 5 bases from V and 6 from J, leaving 11 bases between them. CDR3 residues: CASSRIEGQPQHF. CDR3 nucleotide sequence: TGTGCCAGCAGCCGGATAGAAGGTCAGCCCCAGCATTTT.

The rearrangement uses TRBV4-3 and TRBJ2-1, with 7 bases that match TRBD2. The trim removed 1 base at V and 2 bases at J, leaving 2 bases unmatched. The CDR3 is 15 amino acids. The germline V gene has CDR1 LGHNA and CDR2 YSLEER. Here the CDR3 DNA reads TGCGCCAGCAGCCAAGGACTAGCACCCTACAATGAGCAGTTCTTC. It translates to CASSQGLAPYNEQFF.

With regard to this clone: Compared with germline, one end of the junction differs, possibly owing to a read error. CDR3 in DNA: TGTGCCAGCAGCTCCCAAACCAGGAAGGTCTTT. Translated, it gives CASSSQTRKVF. The chain employs TRBV7-9 and TRBJ1-4; D is unresolved. CDR1 SEHNR and CDR2 FQNEAQ come from the germline V gene (reference sequence). The CDR3 runs to 11 residues.

This chain's CDR3 is CASSLGGINTDTQYF. For the CDR3, the DNA is TGTGCCAGCAGCTTGGGCGGAATAAACACAGATACGCAGTATTTT. The chain recombines TRBV7-6 with TRBJ2-3; D not resolved. Germline CDR1 and CDR2: SGHVS and FNYEAQ. Trimming took off 3 bases at V and 2 bases at J, with 12 bases between the two ends. This CDR3 spans 15 amino acids.

The chain is built from TRBV13 and TRBJ2-7; TRBD2 aligns across 7 bases. The trim removed 2 bases at V and 1 base at J, leaving 8 bases unmatched. This CDR3 has 16 residues. Germline CDR1 reads PRHDT; CDR2 reads FYEKMQ (reference sequence). This CDR3 reads CASSLQGLSRSYEQYF. CDR3 nucleotide sequence: TGTGCCAGCAGCTTACAGGGACTATCCCGATCCTACGAGCAGTACTTC.

This sequence joins TRBV6-5 and TRBJ2-1, with unresolved D. The CDR3 has 15 residues. The V gene's germline CDR1 is MNHEY and CDR2 SVGAGI. The V end lost 7 bases, the J end lost 0 bases, and 13 bases lay between the germline ends. The chain's CDR3 is CASTLGEASYNEQFF. CDR3 sequence (DNA): TGTGCCAGCACCCTTGGAGAAGCCTCCTACAATGAGCAGTTCTTC.

The chain is built from TRBV30 and TRBJ2-3; perhaps TRBD2 as D (5 bases). The CDR3 covers 14 residues. Germline V gene sequence: CDR1 GTSNPN, CDR2 SVGIG (reference sequence). Trimming shortened V by 8 bases and J by 6 bases, and 21 bases separated the two germline ends. The CDR3 DNA reads TGTGCCCTCTTGAGGGAGCGGTCCTATGATACGCAGTATTTT. Amino acid sequence: CALLRERSYDTQYF.

J is TRBJ1-1 and V is TRBV6-4; a possible D gene is TRBD1 (6 bases). This CDR3 has 13 residues. CDR1 and CDR2 (germline): MRHNA, SNTAGT. V lost 6 bases and J 1 base, leaving 9 bases between the germline ends. The CDR3 bases are TGTGCCAGCAGCGACAGGCCGAACACTGAAGCTTTCTTT. Protein: CASSDRPNTEAFF.

V is TRBV4-1 and J is TRBJ1-2, with a weak D call TRBD1 (5 bases). This CDR3 has 14 amino acids. The germline gives CDR1 MGHRA, CDR2 YSYEKL. The V end lost 4 bases, the J end lost 5 bases, and 14 bases lay between the germline ends. The DNA of the CDR3 is TGCGCCAGCAGCCTTGGGGGAGAGGGTTATGGCTACACCTTC. This encodes CASSLGGEGYGYTF.